The T cell receptor (beta chain) under discussion was sequenced for a study of post-analysis software for immune sequencing data. Study details: The patients showed relapsing-remitting, secondary progressive and progressive-relapsing multiple sclerosis courses.

The CDR3 is 16 amino acids. V lost 1 base, J lost 4 bases, and 17 bases lay in between. From germline, CDR1 is SGHTA and CDR2 FQGNSA. Carried by the TCR beta cDNA libraries were unique molecular identifiers. From approximately 0.95 to 9.8 million T cells, 400,000 to 500,000 cDNA molecules were obtained. TCRdb re-derived calls from the PCR reads in MiXCR, one entry per CDR3 protein. This table holds 650,000 to 850,000 distinct CDR3 sequences, 46% found once. Remarks on this clonotype: What it binds is unknown.

Study-wide results and limits: Batch-mates among the samples co-clustered strongly by F measure. Included in a set of about 5 TRBV segments more frequent in patients than controls were TRBV5-6, TRBV5-1 and TRBV20-1. Significantly decreased normalized Chao1 diversity was recorded for multiple sclerosis patients relative to controls.

The source material was blood. The clonotype originates from a girl aged 10-17 years with multiple sclerosis. The genes are TRBV7-2 and TRBJ2-7, with a weak D call TRBD2 (6 bases). CDR3 bases: TGTGCCAGCAGCTTAGGTTCCGGGAGAGGGGAATACGAGCAGTACTTC. Encoded protein: CASSLGSGRGEYEQYF.